A selection of T cell receptor beta chains follows, all from one sample in a study of T-cell memory formation after mild COVID-19. TCRdb ran MiXCR on the 5' RACE reads and lists one entry per CDR3 protein. The sample includes around 200,000 distinct CDR3 sequences, around 18% seen only once; the top ten take 3% to 4%. The material sequenced was PBMCs or a T cell subset sorted from them (not recorded which). These receptors all stem from a man between 18 and 35 years old who had mild COVID-19 (a few samples of this study predate the infection). Cell type and time point are not known. The CDR3 runs from the conserved cysteine through the conserved F or W. A D gene is named only where the DNA matches it firmly. The size field is filled for only some rows; it gives once, few, many or a size class.

d_call: .
clone_size: .
j_call: TRBJ2-5
v_call: TRBV15
cdr3_aa: CATSARRIGSETQYF
cdr3_nt: TGTGCCACCAGTGCTCGCCGGATCGGTTCCGAGACCCAGTACTTC

d_call: .
clone_size: .
j_call: TRBJ2-2
v_call: TRBV4-1
cdr3_aa: CASSQGAKNTGELFF
cdr3_nt: TGCGCCAGCAGCCAGGGGGCTAAGAACACCGGGGAGCTGTTTTTT

d_call: TRBD1
clone_size: few
j_call: TRBJ2-3
v_call: TRBV24-1
cdr3_aa: CATSKTGQVTDTQYF
cdr3_nt: TGTGCCACCAGTAAGACGGGACAGGTAACCGATACGCAGTATTTT

d_call: .
clone_size: few
j_call: TRBJ1-1
v_call: TRBV5-1
cdr3_aa: CASSSSAGLNTEAFF
cdr3_nt: TGCGCCAGCAGCTCTTCAGCGGGTTTGAACACTGAAGCTTTCTTT

d_call: TRBD1
clone_size: .
j_call: TRBJ2-5
v_call: TRBV18
cdr3_aa: CASSPTGAMETQYF
cdr3_nt: TGTGCCAGCTCCCCGACAGGGGCCATGGAGACCCAGTACTTC

d_call: .
clone_size: .
j_call: TRBJ1-1
v_call: TRBV30
cdr3_aa: CAWETGNTEAFF
cdr3_nt: TGTGCCTGGGAGACGGGGAACACTGAAGCTTTCTTT

d_call: TRBD2
clone_size: .
j_call: TRBJ2-3
v_call: TRBV5-6
cdr3_aa: CASSLSLAGGTDTQYF
cdr3_nt: TGTGCCAGCAGCTTGTCACTAGCGGGGGGCACAGATACGCAGTATTTT

d_call: .
clone_size: few
j_call: TRBJ1-2
v_call: TRBV12-3/TRBV12-4
cdr3_aa: CASSRAGYGYTF
cdr3_nt: TGTGCCAGCAGTCGCGCAGGCTATGGCTACACCTTC

d_call: TRBD2
clone_size: few
j_call: TRBJ2-2
v_call: TRBV5-1
cdr3_aa: CASSLTGLASTGELFF
cdr3_nt: TGCGCCAGCAGCTTGACGGGACTAGCGAGCACCGGGGAGCTGTTTTTT

d_call: .
clone_size: .
j_call: TRBJ2-3
v_call: TRBV6-1
cdr3_aa: CASSLDPPSTDTQYF
cdr3_nt: TGTGCCAGCAGCTTAGATCCTCCTAGCACAGATACGCAGTATTTT

d_call: TRBD1
clone_size: .
j_call: TRBJ2-3
v_call: TRBV20-1
cdr3_aa: CSARGTGDTDTQYF
cdr3_nt: TGCAGTGCTAGAGGGACAGGGGACACAGATACGCAGTATTTT

d_call: .
clone_size: .
j_call: TRBJ1-1
v_call: TRBV5-1
cdr3_aa: CASSSSGLGAEAFF
cdr3_nt: TGCGCCAGCAGCTCTTCGGGGCTGGGGGCTGAAGCTTTCTTT

d_call: TRBD1
clone_size: few
j_call: TRBJ1-1
v_call: TRBV4-3
cdr3_aa: CASSQDRDRAAFF
cdr3_nt: TGCGCCAGCAGCCAAGACCGAGACAGGGCAGCTTTCTTT

d_call: .
clone_size: few
j_call: TRBJ2-5
v_call: TRBV12-3/TRBV12-4
cdr3_aa: CASSFIGRQETQYF
cdr3_nt: TGTGCCAGCAGTTTTATAGGCCGTCAAGAGACCCAGTACTTC

d_call: .
clone_size: .
j_call: TRBJ1-1
v_call: TRBV20-1
cdr3_aa: CSAPDRTNTEAFF
cdr3_nt: TGCAGTGCCCCAGACAGGACAAACACTGAAGCTTTCTTT

d_call: TRBD1
clone_size: few
j_call: TRBJ1-1
v_call: TRBV5-1
cdr3_aa: CASSYTGGLNTEAFF
cdr3_nt: TGCGCCAGCAGCTATACAGGGGGCCTAAACACTGAAGCTTTCTTT

d_call: TRBD2
clone_size: .
j_call: TRBJ2-3
v_call: TRBV7-2
cdr3_aa: CASRRAGDWDTQYF
cdr3_nt: TGTGCCAGCAGGCGGGCGGGGGATTGGGATACGCAGTATTTT

d_call: TRBD2
clone_size: .
j_call: TRBJ2-7
v_call: TRBV28
cdr3_aa: CASSTLAGGLEQYF
cdr3_nt: TGTGCCAGCAGCACACTAGCGGGGGGGCTCGAGCAGTACTTC

d_call: .
clone_size: few
j_call: TRBJ2-2
v_call: TRBV9
cdr3_aa: CASSVGGTSFKELFF
cdr3_nt: TGTGCCAGCAGCGTAGGCGGTACTAGTTTCAAGGAGCTGTTTTTT

d_call: .
clone_size: once
j_call: TRBJ2-3
v_call: TRBV25-1
cdr3_aa: CASSERLGVRSTDTQYF
cdr3_nt: TGTGCCAGCAGTGAACGACTCGGGGTTAGAAGCACAGATACGCAGTATTTT

d_call: .
clone_size: few
j_call: TRBJ2-5
v_call: TRBV5-1
cdr3_aa: CASTGEETQYF
cdr3_nt: TGCGCCAGCACTGGGGAGGAGACCCAGTACTTC

d_call: .
clone_size: few
j_call: TRBJ1-1
v_call: TRBV10-3
cdr3_aa: CAISANTEAFF
cdr3_nt: TGTGCCATCAGTGCAAACACTGAAGCTTTCTTT

d_call: .
clone_size: few
j_call: TRBJ2-7
v_call: TRBV15
cdr3_aa: CATSREPLTTDEQYF
cdr3_nt: TGTGCCACCAGCAGAGAACCGTTAACGACTGATGAGCAGTACTTC

d_call: TRBD1
clone_size: few
j_call: TRBJ2-6
v_call: TRBV6-5
cdr3_aa: CASGTVLNSGANVLTF
cdr3_nt: TGTGCCAGCGGGACAGTTCTAAACTCTGGGGCCAACGTCCTGACTTTC

d_call: .
clone_size: many
j_call: TRBJ2-3
v_call: TRBV6-6
cdr3_aa: CASSSPGGTDTQYF
cdr3_nt: TGTGCCAGCAGTTCCCCAGGGGGCACAGATACGCAGTATTTT

d_call: .
clone_size: .
j_call: TRBJ1-1
v_call: TRBV6-2/TRBV6-3
cdr3_aa: CASSYAREATEAFF
cdr3_nt: TGTGCCAGCAGTTATGCCAGGGAGGCCACTGAAGCTTTCTTT

d_call: TRBD2
clone_size: many
j_call: TRBJ2-3
v_call: TRBV5-4
cdr3_aa: CASSSGLAGGWGDTQYF
cdr3_nt: TGTGCCAGCAGCTCGGGACTAGCGGGGGGTTGGGGAGATACGCAGTATTTT

d_call: .
clone_size: .
j_call: TRBJ1-4
v_call: TRBV7-8
cdr3_aa: CASSLLAGQGNEKLFF
cdr3_nt: TGTGCCAGCAGCTTATTAGCGGGCCAGGGAAATGAAAAACTGTTTTTT

d_call: TRBD1
clone_size: .
j_call: TRBJ2-7
v_call: TRBV6-6
cdr3_aa: CASSHGLGQGSFEQYF
cdr3_nt: TGTGCCAGCAGCCATGGGTTGGGACAGGGCTCGTTCGAGCAGTACTTC

d_call: .
clone_size: .
j_call: TRBJ1-2
v_call: TRBV24-1
cdr3_aa: CATSDGRGASGYTF
cdr3_nt: TGTGCCACCAGTGATGGCCGGGGGGCAAGCGGCTACACCTTC

d_call: .
clone_size: .
j_call: TRBJ1-1
v_call: TRBV4-3
cdr3_aa: CASSQGLGTEAFF
cdr3_nt: TGCGCCAGCAGCCAAGGTCTGGGGACTGAAGCTTTCTTT

d_call: .
clone_size: few
j_call: TRBJ1-5
v_call: TRBV12-3/TRBV12-4
cdr3_aa: CASSQFLEPQHF
cdr3_nt: TGTGCCAGCAGCCAATTCCTTGAGCCCCAGCATTTT